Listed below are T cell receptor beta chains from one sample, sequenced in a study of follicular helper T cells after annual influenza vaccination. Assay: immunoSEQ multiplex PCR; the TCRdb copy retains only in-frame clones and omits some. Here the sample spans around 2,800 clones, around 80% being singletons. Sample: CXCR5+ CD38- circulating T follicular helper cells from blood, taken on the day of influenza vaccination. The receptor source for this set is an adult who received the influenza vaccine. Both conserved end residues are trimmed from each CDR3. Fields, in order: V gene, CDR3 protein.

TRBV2 ASSERSDIQY
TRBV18 ASSPFGRGPHQPQH
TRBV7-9 ASSSDYRGRRDTQY
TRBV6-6 ASSPNSYEQY
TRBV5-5 ASTSTGDTQY
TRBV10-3 AIQPKRASSYNEQF
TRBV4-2 ASSQERGTQY
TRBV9 ASTLTDDNTEAF
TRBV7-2 ASSFQTGTETQY
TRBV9 ASSVGEGAVGGNTIY
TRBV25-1 ASRDGEGGYGYT
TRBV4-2 ASSQVQAGTGELF
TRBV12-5 ASGSGGGQPQH
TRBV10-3 AISESPGADSGANVLT
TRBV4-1 ASSRSRDTTAYEQY
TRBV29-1 SVERGQTESLAF
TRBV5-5 ASSLVGGPYNEQF
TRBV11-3 ASSLGGGHSPLH
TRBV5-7 ASSLALSQVDTQY
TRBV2 ASSLGQGAF
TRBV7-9 ASSTQGFGGNTIY
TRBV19 ASTRVGDKGRSGNTIY
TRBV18 ASSPWEPGNSPLH
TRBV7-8 ASSLAPGTIPSEQY
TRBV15 ATSRGTGNSPLH
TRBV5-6 ASSFGGWGNQPQH
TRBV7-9 ASSGRGGTEAF
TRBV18 ASSQGQGNTEAF
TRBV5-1 ASSSDPGNTEAF
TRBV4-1 ASSQDRDSWPN
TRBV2 ASREGLAGGVYEQY
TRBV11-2 ASSLTQTGELF
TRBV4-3 ASSQRQGQYGYT
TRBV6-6 ASKNRISNQPQH
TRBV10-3 AISESGEKLF
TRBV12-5 ASVRTSGGTLNEQF
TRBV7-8 ASSPLRLKISGANVLT
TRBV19 ASSLDRNYGYT
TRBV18 ASSPDSGWATEAF
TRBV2 ATHSEAF
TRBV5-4 ASSLAYGGMNTEAF
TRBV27 ASSSQGVSNEQF
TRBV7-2 ASSLGQGAGELF
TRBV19 ASSPGLAHNEQF